The 12 T cell receptor beta chains below all came from one sample that was sequenced in a study of blood T cells in healthy people across ages. Together with a sample-barcoded 5' primer, a J-beta primer mix was included in a second PCR lasting about 7 to 11 cycles. TCRdb re-derived calls from the 5' RACE reads in MiXCR, one entry per CDR3 protein. The profile covers some 900,000 distinct CDR3 sequences, with 25% to 30% appearing a single time and approximately 15% taken by the ten largest. Sequencing was performed on blood. The receptors originated from a woman of 80 years or more in good health.

Concerning this clonotype itself: At one of its ends the junction is not consistent with the germline gene, which may arise from a read error. The chain employs TRBV5-1 and TRBJ1-2; no definite D call. The CDR3 spans 13 residues. In germline, CDR1 is SGHRS, CDR2 YFSETQ. The CDR3 protein is CASGLAADYGYTF. CDR3 DNA sequence: TGCGCCAGCGGCTTGGCGGCGGACTATGGCTACACCTTC.

At least ten counts were recorded for this clonotype. The CDR3 DNA reads as TGTGCCAGCACTACGACAGGGGGGAACGAGCAGTACTTC. It translates to CASTTTGGNEQYF. The gene calls are TRBV2 and TRBJ2-7; 9 nucleotides line up with TRBD1. CDR1 and CDR2 (germline): SNHLY, FYNNEI. This CDR3 spans 13 amino acids. Unmatched junction bases numbered 6, after V lost 7 bases and J lost 5 bases.

This clonotype was seen repeatedly, ten times or more. This may stem from a read error, because a much larger clone lies one nucleotide away. The V and J genes are TRBV15 and TRBJ2-5, with 7 bases lining up with TRBD2. The germline gives CDR1 LNHNV, CDR2 YYDKDF (reference sequence). This CDR3 spans 15 amino acids. V lost 0 bases to trimming and J lost 11 bases; unmatched junction nucleotides: 12. The CDR3 coding sequence is TGTGCCACCAGCAGAGATCCTGACGGGGGGAATGAGCAGTACTTC. Its translation is CATSRDPDGGNEQYF.

This clonotype was observed at least ten times. This chain connects TRBV20-1 to TRBJ1-4; D might be TRBD1 (5 bases). V was pared by 1 base and J by 0 bases, with 12 bases between. CDR1 DFQATT and CDR2 SNEGSKA come from the germline V gene (reference sequence). The CDR3 totals 16 residues. This CDR3 reads CSARGGTRATNEKLFF. The CDR3 DNA reads as TGCAGTGCTAGAGGCGGGACCCGTGCAACTAATGAAAAACTGTTTTTT.

This clonotype was observed at least ten times. This chain uses TRBV6-5 with TRBJ2-1; the match to TRBD1 covers 9 bases. CDR3 length: 13 amino acids. The germline V gene has CDR1 MNHEY and CDR2 SVGAGI. With V trimmed by 6 bases and J by 8 bases, 5 bases remained unmatched. The CDR3 region is CASRGQGRDEQFF. CDR3 DNA: TGTGCCAGCAGGGGACAGGGTCGCGATGAGCAGTTCTTC.

For this clonotype: A much larger clone lies a single base off, so this may be a read error. The chain employs TRBV24-1 and TRBJ2-1; 10 bases match TRBD1. The end of the DNA is better explained by TRBJ2-7, so the J call may be wrong. The CDR3 loop spans 18 amino acids. Per germline, CDR1 KGHDR and CDR2 SFDVKD. The CDR3 DNA is TGTGCCACCAGTGACCGAGGACGCGGGACAGGGGCCATCAATGAGCAGTACTTC. As protein: CATSDRGRGTGAINEQYF.

This clonotype occurred a few times. The V and J genes are TRBV5-4 and TRBJ2-2; 12 bases agree with TRBD2. CDR3 length equals 16 residues. The V gene end was trimmed by 4 bases and the J gene end by 4 bases; junction bases not matched to a gene: 5. CDR1 and CDR2 from the germline V gene are SGHNT and YYREEE (reference sequence). CDR3 in DNA: TGTGCCAGCAGCGTACTAGCGGGGGGCCGCACCGGGGAGCTGTTTTTT. Amino acids: CASSVLAGGRTGELFF.

On this clonotype: At one boundary the junction diverges from the germline segment, which might be a read error. The V and J genes are TRBV20-1 and TRBJ1-2; D unclear. CDR1 and CDR2 (germline): DFQATT, SNEGSKA (reference sequence). There are 13 residues in the CDR3. The CDR3 reads CSARGGSNYGHTF. CDR3 DNA sequence: TGCAGTGCCAGAGGTGGATCAAACTATGGCCACACCTTC.

This clonotype showed up many times. CDR3 sequence reads: CASSSYSTGQETQYF. Here the CDR3 DNA reads TGTGCCAGCAGCTCCTATTCGACAGGTCAAGAGACCCAGTACTTC. V usage is TRBV6-1 and J usage is TRBJ2-5, with D possibly being TRBD1 (6 bases). The length of the CDR3 is 15 residues. V was trimmed by 6 bases and J by 2 bases, leaving 16 bases between them. The V gene's germline CDR1 is MNHNS and CDR2 SASEGT.

This clonotype was observed many times. CDR3 protein: CSANWRQGPYEQYF. The CDR3 DNA is TGCAGTGCTAATTGGCGGCAGGGGCCCTACGAGCAGTACTTC. This chain connects TRBV20-1 to TRBJ2-7, with a tentative D call TRBD1 (6 bases). CDR3 length: 14 residues. Germline values: CDR1 DFQATT, CDR2 SNEGSKA (reference sequence). The ends were cut back, 4 bases at V and 2 bases at J, with 15 bases in the middle.

As concerns this clonotype: A much larger clone sits a single nucleotide away, making a read error possible. The rearrangement links TRBV5-1 to TRBJ2-1; a weak D match, TRBD1 (5 bases). Between the trimmed V and J ends, which lost 2 bases and 6 bases, there was a span of 18 bases. Germline CDR1 reads SGHRS; CDR2 reads YFSETQ. The CDR3 extends over 16 amino acids. CDR3 nucleotides: TGCGCCAGCAGCTTCAACAGGCCCGAAATCTGCAATGAGCAGTTCTTC. Encoded protein: CASSFNRPEICNEQFF.

The V call is TRBV11-2, the J call TRBJ2-7, with D uncertain. The closer fit of TRBJ2-5 to the DNA end suggests the J call may be wrong. The length of the CDR3 is 13 residues. CDR1 is SGHAT and CDR2 is FQNNGV in the germline V gene. The CDR3 bases are TGTGCCAGCAGCGGTAGAGGTCGAGAGACCCAGTACTTC. Translated, it gives CASSGRGRETQYF.